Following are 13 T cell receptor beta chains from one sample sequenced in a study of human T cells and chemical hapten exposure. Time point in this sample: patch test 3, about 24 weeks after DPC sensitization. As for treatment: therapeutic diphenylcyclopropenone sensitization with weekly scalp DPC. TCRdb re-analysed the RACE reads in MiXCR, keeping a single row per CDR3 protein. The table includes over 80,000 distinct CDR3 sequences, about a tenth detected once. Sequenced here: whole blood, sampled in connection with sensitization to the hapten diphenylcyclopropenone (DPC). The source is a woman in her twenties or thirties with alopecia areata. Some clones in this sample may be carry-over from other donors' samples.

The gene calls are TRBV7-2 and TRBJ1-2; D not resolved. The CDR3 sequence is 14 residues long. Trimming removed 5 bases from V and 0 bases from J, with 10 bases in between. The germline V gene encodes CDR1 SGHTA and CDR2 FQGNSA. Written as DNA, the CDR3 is TGTGCCAGCAGCATCACGCCGCCTAACTATGGCTACACCTTC. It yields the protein CASSITPPNYGYTF.

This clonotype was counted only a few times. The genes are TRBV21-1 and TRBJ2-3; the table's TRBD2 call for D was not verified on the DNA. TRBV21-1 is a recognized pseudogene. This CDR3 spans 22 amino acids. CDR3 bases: TGTGCCAGCAGCAAACGAACCTCGATGACTAGCGGGGCACGGAGTAGCACAGATACGCAGTATTTT. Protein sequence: CASSKRTSMTSGARSSTDTQYF.

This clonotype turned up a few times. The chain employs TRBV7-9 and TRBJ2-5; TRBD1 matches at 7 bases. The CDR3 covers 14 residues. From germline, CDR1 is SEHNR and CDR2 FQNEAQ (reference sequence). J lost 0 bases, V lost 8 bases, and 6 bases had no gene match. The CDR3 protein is CASSGTAHQETQYF. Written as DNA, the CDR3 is TGTGCCAGCTCCGGGACAGCTCACCAAGAGACCCAGTACTTC. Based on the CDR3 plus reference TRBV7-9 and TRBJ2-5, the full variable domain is DTGVSQNPRHKITKRGQNVTFRCDPISEHNRLYWYRQTLGQGPEFLTYFQNEAQLEKSRLLSDRFSAERPKGSFSTLEIQRTEQGDSAMYLCASSGTAHQETQYFGPGTRLLVL.

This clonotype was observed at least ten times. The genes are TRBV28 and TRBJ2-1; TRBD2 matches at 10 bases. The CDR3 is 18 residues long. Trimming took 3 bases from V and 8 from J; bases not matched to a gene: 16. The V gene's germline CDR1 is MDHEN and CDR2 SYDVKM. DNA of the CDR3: TGTGCCAGCAGTTTCCCGGTAACTAGCGGGAACAAAGGCTATGAGCAGTTCTTC. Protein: CASSFPVTSGNKGYEQFF.

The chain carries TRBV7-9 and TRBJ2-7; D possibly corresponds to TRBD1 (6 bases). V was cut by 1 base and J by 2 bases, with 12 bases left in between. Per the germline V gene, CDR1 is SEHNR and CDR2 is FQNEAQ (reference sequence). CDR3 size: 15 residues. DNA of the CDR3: TGTGCCAGCAGCTTAGGGGGGCTGCCTGCCTACGAGCAGTACTTC. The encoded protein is CASSLGGLPAYEQYF.

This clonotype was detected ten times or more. The CDR3 is CASSNDYNEQFF. The DNA of the CDR3 is TGTGCCAGCAGTAATGATTACAATGAGCAGTTCTTC. The rearrangement uses TRBV7-2 and TRBJ2-1; D unresolved. Trimming cost V 6 bases and J 4 bases, with 7 bases left between them. CDR1 SGHTA and CDR2 FQGNSA come from the germline V gene. This CDR3 has 12 amino acids.

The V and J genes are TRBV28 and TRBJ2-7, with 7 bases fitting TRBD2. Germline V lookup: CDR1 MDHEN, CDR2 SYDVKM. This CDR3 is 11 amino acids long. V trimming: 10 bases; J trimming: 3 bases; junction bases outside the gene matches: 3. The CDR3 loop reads CATGTNYEQYF. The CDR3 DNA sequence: TGTGCCACCGGGACTAACTACGAGCAGTACTTC.

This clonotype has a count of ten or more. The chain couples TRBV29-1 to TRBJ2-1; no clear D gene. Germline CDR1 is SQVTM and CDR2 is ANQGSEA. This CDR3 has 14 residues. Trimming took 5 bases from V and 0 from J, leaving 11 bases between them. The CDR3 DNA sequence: TGCAGCGTTAAGTTTGGCAGCTCCTACAATGAGCAGTTCTTC. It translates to CSVKFGSSYNEQFF.

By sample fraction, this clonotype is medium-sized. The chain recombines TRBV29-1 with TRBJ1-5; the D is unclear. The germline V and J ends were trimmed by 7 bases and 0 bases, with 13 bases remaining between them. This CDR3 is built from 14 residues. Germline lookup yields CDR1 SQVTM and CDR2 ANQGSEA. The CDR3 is CSALSGSSNQPQHF. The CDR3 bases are TGCAGCGCTCTTTCGGGGAGTAGCAATCAGCCCCAGCATTTT.

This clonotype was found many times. The CDR3 reads CSASFAGRSEQYF. The CDR3 DNA reads as TGCAGTGCTAGTTTCGCAGGGAGGTCCGAGCAGTACTTC. The chain couples TRBV20-1 to TRBJ2-7; a possible D gene is TRBD2 (6 bases). V was pared by 3 bases and J by 6 bases, with 15 bases between. Germline V gene lookup returns CDR1 DFQATT and CDR2 SNEGSKA (reference sequence). The CDR3 is made up of 13 amino acids.

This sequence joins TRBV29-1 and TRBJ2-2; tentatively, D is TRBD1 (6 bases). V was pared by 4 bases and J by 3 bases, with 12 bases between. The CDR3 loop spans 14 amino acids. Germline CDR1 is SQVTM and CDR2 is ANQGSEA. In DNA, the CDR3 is TGCAGCGTTGTACCGGGACATTACACCGGGGAGCTGTTTTTT. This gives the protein CSVVPGHYTGELFF.

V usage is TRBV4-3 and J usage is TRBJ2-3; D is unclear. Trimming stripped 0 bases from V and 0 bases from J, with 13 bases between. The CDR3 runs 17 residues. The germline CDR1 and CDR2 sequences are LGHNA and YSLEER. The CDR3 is CASSQDPGPRSTDTQYF. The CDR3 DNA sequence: TGCGCCAGCAGCCAAGATCCCGGTCCACGGAGCACAGATACGCAGTATTTT.

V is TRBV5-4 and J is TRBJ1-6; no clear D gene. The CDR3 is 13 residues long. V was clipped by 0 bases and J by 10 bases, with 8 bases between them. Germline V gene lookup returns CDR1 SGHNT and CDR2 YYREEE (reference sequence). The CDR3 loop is CASSLGQWSPLHF. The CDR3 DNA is TGTGCCAGCAGCTTGGGACAATGGTCACCCCTCCACTTT.